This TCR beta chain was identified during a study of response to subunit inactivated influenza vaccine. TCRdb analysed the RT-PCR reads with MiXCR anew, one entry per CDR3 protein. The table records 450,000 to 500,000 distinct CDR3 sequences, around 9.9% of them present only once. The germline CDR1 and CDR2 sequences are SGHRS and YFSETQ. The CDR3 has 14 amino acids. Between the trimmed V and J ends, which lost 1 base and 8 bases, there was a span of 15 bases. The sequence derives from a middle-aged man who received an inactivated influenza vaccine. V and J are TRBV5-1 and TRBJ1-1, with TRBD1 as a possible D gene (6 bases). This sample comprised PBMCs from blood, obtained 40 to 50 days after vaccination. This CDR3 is CASSLSTGGREAFF. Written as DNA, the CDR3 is TGCGCCAGCAGCTTGTCGACTGGGGGGCGGGAAGCTTTCTTT.